The 5 T cell receptor beta chains reported below all come from one sample, sequenced in a study of T cell repertoires in cytomegalovirus infection. The antigens these receptors bind are not known. TCRdb processed the reads anew with MiXCR; each CDR3 protein has one entry. The sample includes hundreds of thousands of distinct CDR3 sequences, 42% of them seen just once. The sample was cultured PBMCs, taken from culture after CMV antigen stimulation. Receptors were obtained from a human donor in good health (CMV status not recorded). Some clones in this sample may be carry-over from other donors' samples.

This clonotype was observed many times. V is TRBV7-2 and J is TRBJ2-5, with D unclear. Germline V gene sequence: CDR1 SGHTA, CDR2 FQGNSA. V lost 3 bases to trimming and J lost 2 bases, with 10 bases between them. The CDR3 extends over 14 amino acids. CDR3 in amino acids: CASSFQRGQETQYF. The CDR3 DNA reads as TGTGCCAGCAGCTTCCAGCGAGGACAAGAGACCCAGTACTTC.

The chain uses TRBV6-2 or TRBV6-3 and TRBJ2-1; 14 bases match TRBD2. CDR3 size: 15 residues. Germline assignment: CDR1 MNHEY and CDR2 SVGEGT. V gave up 6 bases and J gave up 6 bases; unmatched junction bases: 4. The CDR3 spells CASRRLAGGPNEQFF. The CDR3 coding sequence is TGTGCCAGCAGAAGACTAGCGGGAGGGCCCAATGAGCAGTTCTTC.

The chain has TRBV15 and TRBJ2-1, with TRBD2 identical over 13 bases. The CDR3 is 20 amino acids. V lost 2 bases, J lost 4 bases, and 14 bases stayed unmatched. Germline CDR1 reads LNHNV; CDR2 reads YYDKDF (reference sequence). The CDR3 is CATSRSRGTSGKPRYNEQFF. The CDR3 nucleotides read TGTGCCACCAGCAGATCTCGGGGGACTAGCGGGAAACCGAGATACAATGAGCAGTTCTTC. The full variable domain, completed using reference TRBV15 and TRBJ2-1, is DAMVIQNPRYQVTQFGKPVTLSCSQTLNHNVMYWYQQKSSQAPKLLFHYYDKDFNNEADTPDNFQSRRPNTSFCFLDIRSPGLGDTAMYLCATSRSRGTSGKPRYNEQFFGPGTRLTVL.

The chain uses TRBV20-1 and TRBJ1-4, with D possibly TRBD1 on 6 matching bases. The V end lost 4 bases, the J end lost 0 bases, and 15 bases lay between the germline ends. In germline, CDR1 is DFQATT, CDR2 SNEGSKA (reference sequence). There are 16 residues in the CDR3. The CDR3 loop reads CSAITGRASTNEKLFF. The CDR3 coding sequence is TGCAGTGCTATAACAGGGCGCGCATCAACTAATGAAAAACTGTTTTTT.

J is TRBJ1-3 and V is TRBV7-2; 7 nucleotides align to TRBD1. This CDR3 is 15 amino acids long. After removal of 0 bases from V and 8 bases from J, the junction contained 7 bases not matched to a gene. Germline CDR1 is SGHTA and CDR2 is FQGNSA. CDR3 nucleotides: TGTGCCAGCAGCTTAGCCCGGACAGGTAGAGACACCATATATTTT. Its translation is CASSLARTGRDTIYF.